Listed here are 15 T cell receptor beta chains from one sample, sequenced in a study of T cell clonotyping in hematopoietic cell transplantation. TCRdb keeps only in-frame clones here, not all; method: immunoSEQ multiplex PCR. The data show around 13,000 clones, with roughly 80% seen just once and 5.8% held by the top ten. The material sequenced was PBMCs, taken 100 days after allogeneic stem cell transplant. These TCRs come from a female patient between 40 and 55 years old who had an allogeneic stem cell transplant from a related donor, so T cells may come from the graft donor. Some clones in this sample may be carry-over from other donors' samples.

The chain couples TRBV5-5 to TRBJ2-3, with 7 bases matching TRBD1. CDR1 SGHKS and CDR2 YYEKEE come from the germline V gene (reference sequence). Losses at the gene ends were 4 bases for V and 6 bases for J; bases not matched to a gene: 8. CDR3 length: 14 amino acids. The DNA of the CDR3 is TGTGCCAGCAGCAGACAGGGCGGAGCGGATACGCAGTATTTT. Translating it yields CASSRQGGADTQYF.

In this sample, this clone turned up a few times. The CDR3 sequence is CASKAEGGGALNEKLFF. The CDR3 DNA reads TGCGCCAGCAAGGCGGAAGGAGGGGGCGCCTTGAATGAAAAACTGTTTTTT. V gene TRBV4-1 combines with J gene TRBJ1-4; 7 bases agree with TRBD1. Germline CDR1 and CDR2: MGHRA and YSYEKL. J gave up 5 bases and V 7 bases, and 16 bases lay outside the gene matches. This CDR3 comprises 17 residues.

This rearrangement joins TRBV6-1 to TRBJ1-2; TRBD1 matches 8 bases. V gave up 6 bases and J gave up 8 bases; unmatched junction bases: 5. The CDR3 runs to 12 residues. Per the germline V gene, CDR1 is MNHNS and CDR2 is SASEGT. CDR3 in DNA: TGTGCCAGCAGACAGGGGGTAGTGGGCTACACCTTC. The encoded protein is CASRQGVVGYTF.

The chain recombines TRBV7-9 with TRBJ1-1; unclear D gene. The CDR3 has 14 amino acids. V shed 8 bases and J shed 0 bases, with 13 bases lying between them. Germline V gene sequence: CDR1 SEHNR, CDR2 FQNEAQ (reference sequence). Here the CDR3 reads CASQLTLMNTEAFF. Written as DNA, the CDR3 is TGTGCCAGCCAGTTGACACTCATGAACACTGAAGCTTTCTTT.

This clone was seen only a few times. The chain couples TRBV15 to TRBJ1-2; D perhaps matches TRBD1 (5 bases). Germline values: CDR1 LNHNV, CDR2 YYDKDF (reference sequence). This CDR3 comprises 14 residues. V was pared by 0 bases and J by 2 bases, with 7 bases between. The CDR3 coding sequence is TGTGCCACCAGCAGAGATCGGGACAACTATGGCTACACCTTC. This translates into CATSRDRDNYGYTF.

This chain uses TRBV7-2 with TRBJ1-5; the D gene is possibly TRBD1 (5 bases). Trimming took 2 bases from V and 4 from J, leaving 15 bases between them. Germline V lookup: CDR1 SGHTA, CDR2 FQGNSA. The CDR3 consists of 16 residues. CDR3 sequence (DNA): TGTGCCAGCAGCTTACGATCGGGACCGTCGAATCAGCCCCAGCATTTT. This sequence encodes CASSLRSGPSNQPQHF.

This sequence joins TRBV19 and TRBJ1-4, with TRBD1 matching over 7 bases. Germline V gives CDR1 LNHDA, CDR2 SQIVND (reference sequence). V shed 7 bases, J shed 5 bases, and the junction held 4 bases outside the gene matches. The CDR3 covers 13 residues. DNA of the CDR3: TGTGCCAGTACAGCACAGGGGAATGAAAAACTGTTTTTT. Encoded protein: CASTAQGNEKLFF.

The V call is TRBV6-5, the J call TRBJ2-3; D gene uncertain. There are 13 residues in the CDR3. Trimming removed 2 bases from V and 6 bases from J, with 9 bases in between. In germline, CDR1 is MNHEY, CDR2 SVGAGI. As DNA, the CDR3 is TGTGCCAGCAGTTACCAACCGGGCGATACGCAGTATTTT. This sequence encodes CASSYQPGDTQYF.

The rearrangement joins TRBV30 to TRBJ2-1; 8 positions agree with TRBD1. The CDR3 runs 13 residues. CDR1 is GTSNPN, CDR2 SVGIG, per germline (reference sequence). The V segment lost 5 bases and the J segment 6 bases; nucleotides outside the gene matches: 6. CDR3 region: CAWLQGAGNEQFF. DNA for the CDR3: TGTGCCTGGCTCCAGGGGGCGGGCAATGAGCAGTTCTTC.

The J gene is TRBJ1-3, the V gene TRBV23-1, with D perhaps TRBD1 (5 bases). TRBV23-1 is identified as an open reading frame with a role that is uncertain. Trimming removed 3 bases from V and 8 bases from J, with 23 bases in between. This CDR3 spans 17 amino acids. The CDR3 reads CASSQGPPVTAFYTIYF. Written as DNA, the CDR3 is TGCGCCAGCAGTCAGGGACCTCCAGTGACAGCCTTTTACACCATATATTTT.

In its sample, this clone was seen once. In DNA, the CDR3 is TGTGCCAGCAGCACCGGGGGGGAAGATACGCAGTATTTT. Encoded protein: CASSTGGEDTQYF. The rearrangement uses TRBV6-4 and TRBJ2-3; 8 bases line up with TRBD2. CDR3 length equals 13 residues. J lost 5 bases, V lost 6 bases, and 4 bases had no gene match. Germline V CDR1 and CDR2: MRHNA, SNTAGT.

This chain joins TRBV27 and TRBJ2-3; D possibly corresponds to TRBD2 (5 bases). The CDR3 consists of 14 residues. V was shortened by 3 bases and J by 0 bases, with 7 bases between the two germline ends. Germline V lookup: CDR1 MNHEY, CDR2 SMNVEV (reference sequence). CDR3 bases: TGTGCCAGCAGTTTTACGGGGAGCACAGATACGCAGTATTTT. Amino acids: CASSFTGSTDTQYF.

This sequence joins TRBV5-1 and TRBJ1-2; no clear D. The CDR3 extends over 14 amino acids. V was cut by 0 bases and J by 7 bases, with 13 bases left in between. Germline V gene sequence: CDR1 SGHRS, CDR2 YFSETQ. CDR3 bases: TGCGCCAGCAGCTTGGATCCTGGTTTAGGTGGCTACACCTTC. Translation: CASSLDPGLGGYTF. Variable domain in full (rest from reference TRBV5-1 and TRBJ1-2): KAGVTQTPRYLIKTRGQQVTLSCSPISGHRSVSWYQQTPGQGLQFLFEYFSETQRNKGNFPGRFSGRQFSNSRSEMNVSTLELGDSALYLCASSLDPGLGGYTFGSGTRLTVV.

J is TRBJ2-7 and V is TRBV6-5; possibly TRBD1 for D (5 bases). Trimming took 4 bases from V and 5 from J, leaving 12 bases between them. The germline V gene encodes CDR1 MNHEY and CDR2 SVGAGI. The CDR3 consists of 13 residues. CDR3 DNA: TGTGCCAGCAGTTTACGACAGCGTGACGAGCAGTACTTC. Translation: CASSLRQRDEQYF.

The chain couples TRBV27 to TRBJ2-5; D is ambiguous. The CDR3 covers 13 residues. Germline V gives CDR1 MNHEY, CDR2 SMNVEV (reference sequence). V shed 3 bases and J shed 5 bases, with 10 bases lying between them. The CDR3 reads CASSLSSWETQYF. CDR3 DNA: TGTGCCAGCAGTTTGTCTAGTTGGGAGACCCAGTACTTC.